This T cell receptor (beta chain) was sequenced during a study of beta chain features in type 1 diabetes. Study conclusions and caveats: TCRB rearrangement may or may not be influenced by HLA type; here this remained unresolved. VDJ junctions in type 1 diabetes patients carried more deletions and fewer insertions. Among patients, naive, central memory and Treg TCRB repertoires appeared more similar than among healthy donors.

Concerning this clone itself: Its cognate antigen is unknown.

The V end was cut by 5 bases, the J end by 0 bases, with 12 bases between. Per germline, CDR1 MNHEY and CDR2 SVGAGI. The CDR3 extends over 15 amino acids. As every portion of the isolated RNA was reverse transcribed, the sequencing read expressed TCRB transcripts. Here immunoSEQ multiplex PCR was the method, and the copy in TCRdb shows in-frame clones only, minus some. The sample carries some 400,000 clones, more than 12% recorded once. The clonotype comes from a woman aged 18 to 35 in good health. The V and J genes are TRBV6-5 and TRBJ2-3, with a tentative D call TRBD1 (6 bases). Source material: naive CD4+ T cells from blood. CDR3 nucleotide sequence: TGTGCCAGCAGTCTCCGGGACATTAGCACAGATACGCAGTATTTT. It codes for CASSLRDISTDTQYF.